This TCR beta chain emerged from a study of CD8+ T cells in alopecia areata. Broader study findings: It was observed that many expanded lesional clones persisted in scalp and blood during tofacitinib.

CDR1 and CDR2 (germline): MNHNY, SVGAGI (reference sequence). V was cut by 0 bases and J by 15 bases, with 12 bases left in between. This CDR3 comprises 12 residues. This clone has just a few counts. Its specificity is unknown. Sequencing templates came from extracted RNA that was reverse transcribed into cDNA. Clones were read by immunoSEQ multiplex PCR, and TCRdb kept only the in-frame ones, dropping some. The data contain a few hundred thousand clones, about two fifths of them singletons. Specified treatment: oral pan-JAK inhibitor, 5-10 mg twice daily. The V and J genes are TRBV6-6 and TRBJ1-3; D is perhaps TRBD1 (6 bases). Sequenced here: CD4+ T cells sorted from blood, sampled between weeks 30 and 35, from a patient treated with tofacitinib. This sequence originates from a human donor with alopecia areata. This CDR3 is CASSYSNTGRYF. In nucleotides, the CDR3 is TGTGCCAGCAGTTACTCGAATACAGGGCGATATTTT.